These T cell receptor beta chains were read from a single sample in a study of CD4 and CD8 cells across lung adenocarcinoma regions. TCRdb re-analysed the PCR reads in MiXCR, keeping a single row per CDR3 protein. The sample consists of 11,000 or so distinct CDR3 sequences, 53% of them appearing once. Sequencing was performed on CD8+ T cells from the center of a lung tumor. These receptors were collected from a female donor with lung adenocarcinoma. The CD4 and CD8 labels of this study may be unreliable. Each CDR3 is given with its conserved first and last residue. A D gene is named only where the DNA matches it firmly. Expanded clones get a size class; other rows say once, few or many, or leave the size out.

CDR3	DNA	V	J	size	D
CASRRSGNQGTQYF	TGTGCCAGCAGAAGATCCGGGAACCAAGGGACCCAGTACTTC	TRBV6-1	TRBJ2-5	NA	NA
CASSESWDTQYF	TGTGCCAGCAGCGAGTCGTGGGATACGCAGTATTTT	TRBV9	TRBJ2-3	NA	NA
CASSALAGVEQFF	TGTGCCAGCAGTGCCCTAGCGGGAGTGGAGCAGTTCTTC	TRBV6-4	TRBJ2-1	NA	TRBD2
CASSALGGTETQYF	TGCGCCAGCAGTGCCTTGGGAGGGACGGAGACCCAGTACTTC	TRBV10-2	TRBJ2-5	NA	TRBD2
CASSEGANEQFF	TGTGCCAGCTCCGAGGGGGCAAATGAGCAGTTCTTC	TRBV27	TRBJ2-1	NA	TRBD1
CASSRSPMYEQYF	TGTGCCAGCAGCCGCTCCCCAATGTACGAGCAGTACTTC	TRBV7-6	TRBJ2-7	few	NA
CASSQGTGGGYEQFF	TGCGCCAGCAGCCAGGGGACAGGGGGGGGTTATGAGCAGTTCTTC	TRBV4-1	TRBJ2-1	many	TRBD1
CASSYKQGAEDTNEKLFF	TGTGCCAGCAGTTACAAACAGGGGGCCGAGGACACTAATGAAAAACTGTTTTTT	TRBV6-5	TRBJ1-4	NA	TRBD1
CVSRANRGVSKNIQYF	TGCGTCAGCAGGGCTAACAGGGGAGTGAGTAAAAACATTCAGTACTTC	TRBV10-2	TRBJ2-4	NA	TRBD1
CASSLGGGGGDTQYF	TGTGCCAGCAGCTTAGGGGGAGGGGGTGGAGATACGCAGTATTTT	TRBV7-2	TRBJ2-3	few	NA
CASSGLTWEQYF	TGTGCCAGCAGTGGCCTAACGTGGGAGCAGTACTTC	TRBV6-1	TRBJ2-7	once	NA
CASSLTGATQETQYF	TGTGCCAGCAGCCTAACAGGGGCGACCCAAGAGACCCAGTACTTC	TRBV7-6	TRBJ2-5	NA	TRBD1
CASSIKAVSLQETQYF	TGTGCCAGCAGCATCAAAGCTGTGAGTCTCCAAGAGACCCAGTACTTC	TRBV7-4	TRBJ2-5	NA	NA
CASSEGGTGADTQYF	TGTGCCAGCAGTGAAGGGGGAACAGGGGCAGATACGCAGTATTTT	TRBV6-1	TRBJ2-3	medium-sized	TRBD1
CASRALVGGTGELFF	TGCGCCAGCCGGGCCCTAGTAGGAGGCACCGGGGAGCTGTTTTTT	TRBV4-1	TRBJ2-2	NA	NA
CASSEDSLSYEQYF	TGCGCCAGCAGCGAGGACAGCCTATCCTACGAGCAGTACTTC	TRBV10-2	TRBJ2-7	medium-sized	NA
CASRYRQGKGSPLHF	TGTGCCAGCAGATACCGACAGGGGAAAGGCTCACCCCTCCACTTT	TRBV6-5	TRBJ1-6	once	TRBD1
CASSQVGAGEGRAKNIQYF	TGCGCCAGCAGCCAAGTAGGGGCGGGGGAGGGTAGGGCCAAAAACATTCAGTACTTC	TRBV4-1	TRBJ2-4	NA	TRBD2
CASRDLAGNQDTQYF	TGCGCCAGCAGAGATCTAGCGGGGAACCAAGATACGCAGTACTTT	TRBV10-2	TRBJ2-3	once	TRBD2
CASSPDSFYYGYTF	TGTGCCAGCAGCCCGGACAGTTTTTACTATGGCTACACCTTC	TRBV11-2	TRBJ1-2	NA	NA
CASSELHGDNSYNEQFF	TGTGCCAGCAGTGAACTTCATGGGGACAACTCCTACAATGAGCAGTTCTTC	TRBV6-1	TRBJ2-1	few	NA
CARSPGGGDPDTQYF	TGTGCCAGGAGTCCCGGCGGGGGGGACCCAGATACGCAGTACTTT	TRBV6-1	TRBJ2-3	NA	TRBD2
CASRRQGLAGETQYF	TGTGCCAGCAGGCGACAAGGACTAGCGGGAGAGACCCAGTACTTC	TRBV7-2	TRBJ2-5	once	TRBD2
CASSWDSDSPLHF	TGCGCCAGCAGTTGGGACAGCGATTCACCCCTCCACTTT	TRBV10-1	TRBJ1-6	NA	TRBD1
CASTGQGAGEKLFF	TGTGCCAGCACCGGACAGGGGGCCGGTGAAAAACTGTTTTTT	TRBV6-1	TRBJ1-4	NA	TRBD1
CASSLTGRATTNEQFF	TGTGCCAGCAGCCTCACGGGGCGGGCCACAACCAATGAGCAGTTCTTC	TRBV27	TRBJ2-1	few	NA
CASSGGVYEQYF	TGTGCCAGCAGTGGCGGGGTGTACGAGCAGTACTTC	TRBV6-1	TRBJ2-7	NA	NA
CASSLQINTEAFF	TGTGCCAGCAGTCTACAGATAAACACTGAAGCTTTCTTT	TRBV6-5	TRBJ1-1	once	NA
CASSRGTDTQYF	TGTGCCAGCAGCCGCGGGACAGATACGCAGTATTTT	TRBV6-1	TRBJ2-3	NA	NA
CASSQDFPASGELFF	TGCGCCAGCAGCCAAGATTTCCCCGCGTCCGGGGAGCTGTTTTTT	TRBV4-1	TRBJ2-2	many	NA
CASSTYRGRVTDTQYF	TGTGCCAGCAGTACCTACAGGGGGCGCGTCACAGATACGCAGTATTTT	TRBV6-1	TRBJ2-3	many	TRBD1
CASSPRRGRAEAFF	TGCGCCAGCAGCCCGAGGCGGGGAAGAGCTGAAGCTTTCTTT	TRBV4-1	TRBJ1-1	NA	NA
CASSSADRWRSPLHF	TGTGCCAGCAGTTCCGCGGACAGGTGGCGTTCACCCCTCCACTTT	TRBV6-5	TRBJ1-6	few	TRBD1
CASSRTGGSYEQYF	TGTGCCAGCAGCCGGACAGGGGGAAGTTACGAGCAGTACTTC	TRBV27	TRBJ2-7	medium-sized	TRBD1
CASSEAGAGDTQYF	TGTGCCAGCAGTGAAGCGGGAGCGGGAGATACGCAGTACTTC	TRBV6-1	TRBJ2-5	NA	TRBD2
CASNTGGQRNIQYF	TGTGCCAGCAACACTGGGGGACAGAGAAACATTCAGTACTTC	TRBV6-1	TRBJ2-4	few	TRBD1
CASSPNGAANNIYEQYF	TGTGCCAGCAGTCCAAACGGGGCCGCAAACAATATCTACGAGCAGTACTTC	TRBV6-1	TRBJ2-7	few	NA
CASRRGTEAYSNQPQHF	TGTGCCAGCAGGCGGGGGACGGAGGCTTATAGCAATCAGCCCCAGCATTTT	TRBV6-1	TRBJ1-5	many	NA
CASSPGTGSYNEQFF	TGTGCCAGCAGCCCCGGGACTGGTTCCTACAATGAGCAGTTCTTC	TRBV11-3	TRBJ2-1	NA	NA
CASSESPGRSYEQYF	TGTGCCAGCAGCGAGTCCCCGGGCCGTTCGTACGAGCAGTACTTC	TRBV6-1	TRBJ2-7	NA	NA
CATSPADTQYF	TGTGCCACCTCTCCGGCAGATACGCAGTATTTT	TRBV10-3	TRBJ2-3	few	NA
CASSLRGGIAKNIQYF	TGTGCCAGCAGCCTGAGGGGGGGGATAGCCAAAAACATTCAGTACTTC	TRBV27	TRBJ2-4	NA	NA
CASSTSKNTEAFF	TGTGCCAGCAGTACCTCAAAGAACACTGAAGCTTTCTTT	TRBV27	TRBJ1-1	NA	NA
CASSLFWTGKGLSYNEQFF	TGTGCCAGCAGTTTATTCTGGACAGGGAAAGGTTTAAGCTACAATGAGCAGTTCTTC	TRBV28	TRBJ2-1	NA	TRBD1
CASSEASVWGIGETQYF	TGTGCCAGCAGTGAAGCGAGCGTCTGGGGGATTGGAGAGACCCAGTACTTC	TRBV6-1	TRBJ2-5	medium-sized	NA
CASGAGPYNSPLHF	TGTGCCAGCGGGGCAGGGCCCTATAATTCACCCCTCCACTTT	TRBV6-1	TRBJ1-6	medium-sized	NA
CASRPGSGSYEQYF	TGTGCCAGCAGACCAGGGAGTGGATCCTACGAGCAGTACTTC	TRBV6-1	TRBJ2-7	few	NA
CASSRSGTGMYEQYF	TGTGCCAGCAGTCGATCCGGGACAGGGATGTACGAGCAGTACTTC	TRBV12-3/TRBV12-4	TRBJ2-7	medium-sized	TRBD1
CASSFPSGGGYTF	TGTGCCAGCAGTTTTCCGTCCGGGGGAGGCTACACCTTC	TRBV27	TRBJ1-2	medium-sized	NA
CASRRDPARFDTQYF	TGTGCCAGCAGGAGGGACCCCGCCAGGTTTGATACGCAGTATTTT	TRBV6-1	TRBJ2-3	NA	NA